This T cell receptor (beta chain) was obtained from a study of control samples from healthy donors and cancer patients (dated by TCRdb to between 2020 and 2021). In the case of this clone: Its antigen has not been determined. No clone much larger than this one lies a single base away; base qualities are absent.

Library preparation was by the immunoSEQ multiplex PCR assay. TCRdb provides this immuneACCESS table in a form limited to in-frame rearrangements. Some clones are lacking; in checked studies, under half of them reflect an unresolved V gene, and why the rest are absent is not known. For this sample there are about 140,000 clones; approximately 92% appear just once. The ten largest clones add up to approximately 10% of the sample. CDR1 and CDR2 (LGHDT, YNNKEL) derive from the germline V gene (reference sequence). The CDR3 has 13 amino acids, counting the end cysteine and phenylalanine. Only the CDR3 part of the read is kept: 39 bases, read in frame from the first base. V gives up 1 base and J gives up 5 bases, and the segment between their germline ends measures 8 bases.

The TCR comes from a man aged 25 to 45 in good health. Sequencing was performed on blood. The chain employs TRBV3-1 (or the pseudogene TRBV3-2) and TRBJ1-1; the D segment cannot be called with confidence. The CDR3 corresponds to CASSQVGFTEAFF. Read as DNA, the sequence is TGTGCCAGCAGCCAAGTTGGGTTTACTGAAGCTTTCTTT.